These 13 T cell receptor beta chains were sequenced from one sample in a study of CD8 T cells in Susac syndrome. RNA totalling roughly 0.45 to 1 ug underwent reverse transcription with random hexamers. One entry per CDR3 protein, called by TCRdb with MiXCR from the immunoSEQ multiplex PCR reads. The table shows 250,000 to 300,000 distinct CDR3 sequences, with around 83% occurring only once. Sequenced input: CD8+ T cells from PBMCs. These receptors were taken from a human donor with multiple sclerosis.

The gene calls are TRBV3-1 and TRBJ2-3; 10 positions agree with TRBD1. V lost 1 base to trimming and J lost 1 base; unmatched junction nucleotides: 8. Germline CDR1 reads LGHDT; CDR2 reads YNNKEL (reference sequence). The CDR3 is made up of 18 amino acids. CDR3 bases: TGTGCCAGCAGCCAAGTAGGAGGGGACAGGGGCGGCACAGATACGCAGTATTTT. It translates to CASSQVGGDRGGTDTQYF.

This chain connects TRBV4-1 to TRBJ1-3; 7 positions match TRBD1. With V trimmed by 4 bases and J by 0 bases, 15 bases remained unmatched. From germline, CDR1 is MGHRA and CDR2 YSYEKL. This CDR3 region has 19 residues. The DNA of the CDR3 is TGCGCCAGCAGCCCGTATGCCGGGACAGCGGGTTCCTCTGGAAACACCATATATTTT. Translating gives CASSPYAGTAGSSGNTIYF.

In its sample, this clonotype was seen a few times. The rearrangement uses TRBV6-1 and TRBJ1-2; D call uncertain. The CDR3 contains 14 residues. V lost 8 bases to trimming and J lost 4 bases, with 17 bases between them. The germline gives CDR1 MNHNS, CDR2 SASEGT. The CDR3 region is CASFDGRMAYGYTF. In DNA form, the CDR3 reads TGTGCCAGCTTCGACGGGAGGATGGCCTATGGCTACACCTTC.

CDR3 sequence reads: CASSPSSGLSYNEQFF. Here the CDR3 DNA reads TGTGCCAGCAGCCCATCTAGCGGCCTCTCCTACAATGAGCAGTTCTTC. The V gene is TRBV7-9, the J gene TRBJ2-1; TRBD2 matches 7 bases. Unmatched junction bases numbered 7, after V lost 5 bases and J lost 0 bases. Germline lookup yields CDR1 SEHNR and CDR2 FQNEAQ (reference sequence). CDR3 length equals 16 residues.

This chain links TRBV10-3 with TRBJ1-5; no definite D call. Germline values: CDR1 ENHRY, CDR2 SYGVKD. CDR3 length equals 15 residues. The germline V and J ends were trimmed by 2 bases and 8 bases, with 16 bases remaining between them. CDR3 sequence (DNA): TGTGCCATCAGTGAGGGTTGGAGGAATGCTGAGCCCCAGCATTTT. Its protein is CAISEGWRNAEPQHF.

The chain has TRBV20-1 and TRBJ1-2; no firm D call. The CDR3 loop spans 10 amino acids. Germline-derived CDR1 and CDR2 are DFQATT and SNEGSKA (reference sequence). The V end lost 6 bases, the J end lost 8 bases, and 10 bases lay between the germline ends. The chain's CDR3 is CSARHGGYTF. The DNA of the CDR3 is TGCAGTGCCAGACATGGAGGCTACACCTTC.

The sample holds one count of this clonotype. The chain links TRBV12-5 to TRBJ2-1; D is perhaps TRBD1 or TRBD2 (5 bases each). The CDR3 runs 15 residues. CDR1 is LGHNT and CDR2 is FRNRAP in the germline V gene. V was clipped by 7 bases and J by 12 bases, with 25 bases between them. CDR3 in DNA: TGTGCTAGTGCCTTGGGTAGGACACCTGATGAGGGGCAGTTCTTC. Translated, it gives CASALGRTPDEGQFF.

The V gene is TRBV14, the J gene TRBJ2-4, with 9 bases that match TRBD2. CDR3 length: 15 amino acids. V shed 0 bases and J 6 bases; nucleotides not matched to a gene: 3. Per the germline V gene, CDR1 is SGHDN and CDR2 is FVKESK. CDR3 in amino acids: CASSQDWREGNIQYF. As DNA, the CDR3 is TGTGCCAGCAGCCAAGATTGGCGGGAGGGAAACATTCAGTACTTC.

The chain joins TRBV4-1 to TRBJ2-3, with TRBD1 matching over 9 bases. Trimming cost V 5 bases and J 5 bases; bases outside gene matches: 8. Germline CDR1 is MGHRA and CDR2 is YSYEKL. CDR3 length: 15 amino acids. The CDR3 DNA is TGCGCCAGCAGCTTCCGGGACAGGGCGGTAGATACGCAGTATTTT. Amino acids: CASSFRDRAVDTQYF.

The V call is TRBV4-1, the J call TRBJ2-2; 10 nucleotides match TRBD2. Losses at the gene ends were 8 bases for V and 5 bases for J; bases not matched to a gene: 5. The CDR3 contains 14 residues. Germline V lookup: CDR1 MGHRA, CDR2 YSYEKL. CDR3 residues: CASRTSGGTGELFF. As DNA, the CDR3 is TGCGCCAGCCGGACTAGCGGAGGGACCGGGGAGCTGTTTTTT.

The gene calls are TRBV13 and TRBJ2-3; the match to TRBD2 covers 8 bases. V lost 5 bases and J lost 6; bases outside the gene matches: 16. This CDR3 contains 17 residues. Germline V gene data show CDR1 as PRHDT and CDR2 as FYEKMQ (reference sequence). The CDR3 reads CASSPYGLSGRRDTQYF. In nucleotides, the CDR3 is TGTGCCAGCAGCCCCTATGGGTTGAGCGGGAGAAGGGATACGCAGTATTTT. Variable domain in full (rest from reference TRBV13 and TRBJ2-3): AAGVIQSPRHLIKEKRETATLKCYPIPRHDTVYWYQQGPGQDPQFLISFYEKMQSDKGSIPDRFSAQQFSDYHSELNMSSLELGDSALYFCASSPYGLSGRRDTQYFGPGTRLTVL.

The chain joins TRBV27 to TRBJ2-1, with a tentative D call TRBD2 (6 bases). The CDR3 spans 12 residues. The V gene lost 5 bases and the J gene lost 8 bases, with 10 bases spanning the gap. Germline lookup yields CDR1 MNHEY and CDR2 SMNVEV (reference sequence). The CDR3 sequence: CASSRTKDEQFF. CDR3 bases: TGTGCCAGCAGTAGGACTAAAGATGAGCAGTTCTTC.

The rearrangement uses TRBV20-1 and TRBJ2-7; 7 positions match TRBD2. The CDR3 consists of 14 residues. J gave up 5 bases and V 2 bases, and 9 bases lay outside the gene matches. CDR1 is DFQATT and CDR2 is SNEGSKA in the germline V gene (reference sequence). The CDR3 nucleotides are TGCAGTGCTAGATCGTCCAGGACTAGGAACGAGCAGTACTTC. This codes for CSARSSRTRNEQYF.